Listed below are T cell receptor beta chains from one sample, sequenced in a study of blood T cells in healthy people across ages. Using its own MiXCR run on the 5' RACE reads, TCRdb lists one record per CDR3 protein. The sample yields roughly 1,100,000 distinct CDR3 sequences, almost 25% seen once. These sequences were also reported in another study, on T cells of mothers and their children.

The sequenced material came from blood. The origin of the receptors is a girl aged 2-10 years in good health. Both conserved end residues are part of each CDR3. Each record gives: CDR3 DNA, CDR3 protein, J gene, clone size, D gene, V gene. D genes are given only for firm matches. Clone sizes are given selectively: once, few, many, or a class where the clone is expanded.

DNA: TGTGCCAGCAGCTTAGAAACAGCGATCTACGAGCAGTACTTC
CDR3: CASSLETAIYEQYF
J: TRBJ2-7
size: few
D: NA
V: TRBV11-1

DNA: TGTGCCAGCAGCGATGGACTTACCCATGAGCAGTTCTTC
CDR3: CASSDGLTHEQFF
J: TRBJ2-1
size: few
D: NA
V: TRBV6-5

DNA: TGTGCCAGCAGCCAAGATTCACTAGCGGGTCAAGAGACCCAGTACTTC
CDR3: CASSQDSLAGQETQYF
J: TRBJ2-5
size: few
D: TRBD2
V: TRBV3-1

DNA: TGTGCCAGCAGCTTCCTCTTTGGGGACTACGAGCAGTACTTC
CDR3: CASSFLFGDYEQYF
J: TRBJ2-7
size: NA
D: NA
V: TRBV7-9

DNA: TGTGCCAGCAGTTCACTGGGACTTGGGGGGACCGGGGAGCTGTTTTTT
CDR3: CASSSLGLGGTGELFF
J: TRBJ2-2
size: few
D: NA
V: TRBV12-3/TRBV12-4

DNA: TGCAGTGCTAGAGGGGTCTCCGGGACTGAAGCTTTCTTT
CDR3: CSARGVSGTEAFF
J: TRBJ1-1
size: NA
D: NA
V: TRBV20-1

DNA: TGTGCCAGCAGCCCCAGGGTGTCCTCTGGGGCCAACGTCCTGACTTTC
CDR3: CASSPRVSSGANVLTF
J: TRBJ2-6
size: NA
D: NA
V: TRBV4-2

DNA: TGTGCCAGCAGTTTAATGTCCGAGGGGGACAGTAATGAAAAACTGTTTTTT
CDR3: CASSLMSEGDSNEKLFF
J: TRBJ1-4
size: few
D: TRBD1
V: TRBV27

DNA: TGTGCCAGCATAAGCATGCGCCTCTCTGGGGCCAACGTCCTGACTTTC
CDR3: CASISMRLSGANVLTF
J: TRBJ2-6
size: once
D: NA
V: TRBV6-2/TRBV6-3

DNA: TGTGCCAGCAGCTTAGAATGGGGAGCCTACGAGCAGTACTTC
CDR3: CASSLEWGAYEQYF
J: TRBJ2-7
size: NA
D: NA
V: TRBV11-2

DNA: TGTGCCAGCAGTCGGACGGACCTCATGAACACTGAAGCTTTCTTT
CDR3: CASSRTDLMNTEAFF
J: TRBJ1-1
size: NA
D: NA
V: TRBV2

DNA: TGTGCTAGTGGTTTGGATGGGACAGCCAAAGAGACCCAGTACTTC
CDR3: CASGLDGTAKETQYF
J: TRBJ2-5
size: NA
D: TRBD1
V: TRBV12-5

DNA: TGTGCCAGCAGCTCCTCCTTGGAAGAGACCCAGTACTTC
CDR3: CASSSSLEETQYF
J: TRBJ2-5
size: NA
D: NA
V: TRBV7-2

DNA: TGTGCCAGCAGCCCCTTAGGATCCTGGGGCACAGATACGCAGTATTTT
CDR3: CASSPLGSWGTDTQYF
J: TRBJ2-3
size: NA
D: NA
V: TRBV6-6

DNA: TGTGCCAGCAGCTTAGAGGTCTACAATGAGCAGTTCTTC
CDR3: CASSLEVYNEQFF
J: TRBJ2-1
size: many
D: NA
V: TRBV7-2

DNA: TGTGCCAGGTACTATGGCTACACCTTC
CDR3: CARYYGYTF
J: TRBJ1-2
size: NA
D: NA
V: TRBV15

DNA: TGTGCCAGCAGCCAGAAGAGGTTGCTCAACAATGAGCAGTTCTTC
CDR3: CASSQKRLLNNEQFF
J: TRBJ2-1
size: NA
D: NA
V: TRBV12-3/TRBV12-4

DNA: TGTGCCAGCAGCTTAGCGACAGGGATGGGCTACGAGCAGTACTTC
CDR3: CASSLATGMGYEQYF
J: TRBJ2-7
size: NA
D: TRBD1
V: TRBV7-6

DNA: TGTGCCAGCAGTGACTTAAGGGCCCCTCATCGCGGAAGGGCCAACGTCCTGACTTTC
CDR3: CASSDLRAPHRGRANVLTF
J: TRBJ2-6
size: NA
D: NA
V: TRBV6-4

DNA: TGTGCCAGCAGCTTCGGCAGGGGAAAGCGCGGCTACACCTTC
CDR3: CASSFGRGKRGYTF
J: TRBJ1-2
size: NA
D: NA
V: TRBV7-2

DNA: TGTGCCAGCAGCCCCACAGGGGGGTGGACTGAAGCTTTCTTT
CDR3: CASSPTGGWTEAFF
J: TRBJ1-1
size: few
D: TRBD1
V: TRBV5-5

DNA: TGCAGCGTTGAACTTACTCAGGGGCAGGGGGAGACCCAGTACTTC
CDR3: CSVELTQGQGETQYF
J: TRBJ2-5
size: NA
D: NA
V: TRBV29-1

DNA: TGTGCCAGCAGTGAAACCCTACTAGCGGGGAACGAGCAGTTCTTC
CDR3: CASSETLLAGNEQFF
J: TRBJ2-1
size: NA
D: TRBD2
V: TRBV6-1

DNA: TGTGCCAGCAGTTACGGGCTGACTAGCGGGCTACCAAAAAGCTCCTACAATGAGCAGTTCTTC
CDR3: CASSYGLTSGLPKSSYNEQFF
J: TRBJ2-1
size: NA
D: TRBD2
V: TRBV6-5

DNA: TGTGCCACCCAGGACCGGGGTCGTGAAGCTTTCTTT
CDR3: CATQDRGREAFF
J: TRBJ1-1
size: NA
D: NA
V: TRBV28

DNA: TGTGCCAGCAGCTTAGGGGTCGGGGTGGCCAAAAACATTCAGTACTTC
CDR3: CASSLGVGVAKNIQYF
J: TRBJ2-4
size: NA
D: NA
V: TRBV7-2

DNA: TGCAGCGTTGGGCGTGACACAGATACGCAGTATTTT
CDR3: CSVGRDTDTQYF
J: TRBJ2-3
size: few
D: NA
V: TRBV29-1

DNA: TGTGCCAGTACCATTGAGCGGGAGACACACAATGAGCAGTTCTTC
CDR3: CASTIERETHNEQFF
J: TRBJ2-1
size: few
D: TRBD2
V: TRBV19

DNA: TGTGCCAGCAGCTCGAGCAATCAGCCCCAGCGTTTT
CDR3: CASSSSNQPQRF
J: TRBJ1-5
size: NA
D: NA
V: TRBV11-1

DNA: TGTGCCAGCACCGCGGACGAGACGGCTACAGATACGCGGTATTTT
CDR3: CASTADETATDTRYF
J: TRBJ2-3
size: NA
D: NA
V: TRBV6-5

DNA: TGTGCCAGCAGTTTCAGACTGGAAAGAGAGACCCAGTACTTC
CDR3: CASSFRLERETQYF
J: TRBJ2-5
size: NA
D: NA
V: TRBV12-3/TRBV12-4

DNA: TGTGCCAGCTGGACAGGGGGCCTGGGAGAGGCCCAGTACTTC
CDR3: CASWTGGLGEAQYF
J: TRBJ2-5
size: NA
D: TRBD1
V: TRBV28

DNA: TGTGCCAGCACCTACGGGGGGAACACAGATACGCAGTATTTT
CDR3: CASTYGGNTDTQYF
J: TRBJ2-3
size: NA
D: TRBD2
V: TRBV27

DNA: TGTGCCAGCAGCCAAAGATTAGCGGGGGGCACCGGGGAGCTGTTTTTT
CDR3: CASSQRLAGGTGELFF
J: TRBJ2-2
size: NA
D: TRBD2
V: TRBV3-1

DNA: TGTGCCAGCTCACCACTGAGGGGGGTCGAAAAACTGTTTTTT
CDR3: CASSPLRGVEKLFF
J: TRBJ1-4
size: NA
D: NA
V: TRBV18

DNA: TGTGCCAGCAGCTCGATGCTTTCGACAGACTACGAGCAGTACTTC
CDR3: CASSSMLSTDYEQYF
J: TRBJ2-7
size: NA
D: NA
V: TRBV7-8

DNA: TGCAGCGTGTACGTCAGGGGGCATGAAGATACGCAGTATTTT
CDR3: CSVYVRGHEDTQYF
J: TRBJ2-3
size: NA
D: TRBD1
V: TRBV29-1

DNA: TGCGCCAGCAGCCTTTACAGGGCCTTGAACACTGAAGCTTTCTTT
CDR3: CASSLYRALNTEAFF
J: TRBJ1-1
size: NA
D: NA
V: TRBV4-1

DNA: TGCAGTGAAGTAAGGGTTTCGAGCAATCAGCCCCAGCATTTT
CDR3: CSEVRVSSNQPQHF
J: TRBJ1-5
size: NA
D: NA
V: TRBV20-1

DNA: TGCAGCGTTGAAGGTTTCGGGGGGGATCAGCTGGAGACCCAGTACTTC
CDR3: CSVEGFGGDQLETQYF
J: TRBJ2-5
size: few
D: TRBD2
V: TRBV29-1

DNA: TGTGCCAGCAGCTTAAGATCCGGGACTTTAGACTACGAGCAGTACTTC
CDR3: CASSLRSGTLDYEQYF
J: TRBJ2-7
size: NA
D: NA
V: TRBV7-2

DNA: TGTGCCAGTAGTATGGACAGGGGAAGCACTGAAGCTTTCTTT
CDR3: CASSMDRGSTEAFF
J: TRBJ1-1
size: NA
D: TRBD1
V: TRBV19

DNA: TGCAGTCCCCGGGGCAGGGTCCCCACAGATACGCAGTATTTT
CDR3: CSPRGRVPTDTQYF
J: TRBJ2-3
size: NA
D: NA
V: TRBV20-1

DNA: TGTGCCAGCAGTTTAAAGGGCGGGAGGGCCTGGGAGACCCAGTACTTC
CDR3: CASSLKGGRAWETQYF
J: TRBJ2-5
size: NA
D: TRBD2
V: TRBV28

DNA: TGCAGTGCTAGAGGATTAGGCAGGGAAAACACCGGGGAGCTGTTTTTT
CDR3: CSARGLGRENTGELFF
J: TRBJ2-2
size: NA
D: NA
V: TRBV20-1

DNA: TGTGCCAGCAGTTTATATCCACCTCGAGGCCAAATAAGAGGGCAGTACTTC
CDR3: CASSLYPPRGQIRGQYF
J: TRBJ2-7
size: few
D: NA
V: TRBV12-3/TRBV12-4

DNA: TGTGCCAGCAGCGCCACTTGGGAGACCCAGTACTTC
CDR3: CASSATWETQYF
J: TRBJ2-5
size: few
D: NA
V: TRBV3-1

DNA: TGCAGCGTCAGCTTAGGCTCCTACGAGCAGTACTTC
CDR3: CSVSLGSYEQYF
J: TRBJ2-7
size: few
D: NA
V: TRBV29-1